The rows below give T cell receptor beta chains drawn from one sample of a study of technical replicates of blood from a few donors. Produced via immunoSEQ multiplex PCR; TCRdb's table is partial and in-frame only. The sample lists 79,000 or so clones, roughly 96% occurring once. The specimen was T cells isolated from PBMCs. All receptors derive from a human donor in good health. CDR3s include the opening cysteine and the closing phenylalanine or tryptophan. The order of the fields is clone size, V gene, D gene, J gene, CDR3 protein, CDR3 DNA. The D gene is left open where the match is weak. Where a row states a size, it is once, few, many or the class of an expanded clone; other rows omit it.

>-|TRBV4-3|TRBD1|TRBJ2-3
CASSQDWQGDIDTQYF
TGCGCCAGCAGCCAAGATTGGCAGGGGGATATAGATACGCAGTATTTT
>-|TRBV7-6|-|TRBJ2-1
CASSLVARQEYNEQFF
TGTGCCAGCAGCTTAGTGGCGAGACAGGAGTACAATGAGCAGTTCTTC
>-|TRBV5-5|-|TRBJ2-1
CASSSKSGFGNEQFF
TGTGCCAGCAGCTCTAAAAGCGGGTTTGGGAATGAGCAGTTCTTC
>-|TRBV10-3|-|TRBJ2-2
CAISVGGNTGELFF
TGTGCCATCAGTGTAGGGGGGAACACCGGGGAGCTGTTTTTT
>-|TRBV10-2|-|TRBJ2-2
CASSAYLGVGELFF
TGCGCCAGCAGCGCCTATCTAGGGGTCGGGGAGCTGTTTTTT
>-|TRBV25-1|TRBD2|TRBJ2-5
CASSMREYQETQYF
TGTGCCAGCAGTATGCGGGAGTACCAAGAGACCCAGTACTTC
>many|TRBV6-4|-|TRBJ2-1
CASSAQDSSYNEQFF
TGTGCCAGCAGTGCTCAGGACAGCTCCTACAATGAGCAGTTCTTC
>-|TRBV7-2|-|TRBJ2-7
CASSLNRDGEQYF
TGTGCCAGCAGTTTAAACAGGGATGGCGAGCAGTACTTC
>-|TRBV28|TRBD2|TRBJ2-5
CASSSLAGGRQETQYF
TGTGCCAGCAGTTCCCTAGCGGGAGGACGCCAAGAGACCCAGTACTTC
>-|TRBV9|-|TRBJ2-3
CASSTQGGFTDTQYF
TGTGCCAGCAGCACGCAGGGGGGATTCACAGATACGCAGTATTTT
>-|TRBV2|TRBD2|TRBJ2-3
CASSERGLAGGTDTQYF
TGTGCCAGCAGTGAAAGGGGACTAGCGGGGGGCACAGATACGCAGTATTTT
>-|TRBV7-6|-|TRBJ2-1
CASSFGRTEQFF
TGTGCCAGCAGCTTTGGGCGAACTGAGCAGTTCTTC
>-|TRBV7-2|-|TRBJ1-5
CASQMFGPHSNQPQHF
TGTGCCAGCCAAATGTTTGGGCCCCATAGCAATCAGCCCCAGCATTTT
>-|TRBV30|TRBD1|TRBJ1-2
CAQTQPTGARDGYTF
TGTGCCCAGACGCAACCCACAGGGGCGAGGGATGGCTACACCTTC
>once|TRBV10-3|-|TRBJ2-7
CAISELVSSYEQYF
TGTGCCATCAGTGAACTAGTATCCTCCTACGAGCAGTACTTC
>-|TRBV9|-|TRBJ1-2
CASAWAGNSAYTF
TGTGCCAGCGCCTGGGCAGGGAATAGTGCCTACACCTTC
>-|TRBV6-5|-|TRBJ2-1
CASSRDKTYNEQFF
TGTGCCAGCAGCCGGGACAAAACGTACAATGAGCAGTTCTTC
>-|TRBV5-4|-|TRBJ2-7
CASSFREANEQYF
TGTGCCAGCAGCTTCAGAGAGGCGAACGAGCAGTACTTC
>-|TRBV7-2|-|TRBJ2-1
CASSLDYYNEQFF
TGTGCCAGCAGCCTGGACTACTACAATGAGCAGTTCTTC
>-|TRBV5-4|-|TRBJ2-1
CASSLGGQSYNEQFF
TGTGCCAGCAGCTTAGGAGGGCAGTCCTACAATGAGCAGTTCTTC
>-|TRBV28|TRBD2|TRBJ2-7
CASSASGSSYEQYF
TGTGCCAGCAGTGCTAGCGGGAGCTCCTACGAGCAGTACTTC
>-|TRBV13|TRBD1|TRBJ2-1
CASSSGPGQGENEQFF
TGTGCCAGCAGCTCCGGACCGGGACAGGGCGAAAATGAGCAGTTCTTC
>-|TRBV5-4|-|TRBJ2-5
CASSLRSPGETQYF
TGTGCCAGCAGCTTAAGGAGTCCGGGGGAGACCCAGTACTTC
>-|TRBV4-2|TRBD2|TRBJ2-3
CASSQGTSGSTDTQYF
TGTGCCAGCAGCCAAGGGACTAGCGGGAGCACAGATACGCAGTATTTT
>-|TRBV10-3|-|TRBJ2-3
CAISDGLASTDTQYF
TGTGCCATCAGTGACGGACTGGCTAGCACAGATACGCAGTATTTT
>-|TRBV7-8|TRBD2|TRBJ2-7
CASSISGRVFEQYF
TGTGCCAGCAGCATTAGCGGGAGGGTGTTCGAGCAGTACTTC
>-|TRBV28|-|TRBJ1-1
CASSFSETVEAFF
TGTGCCAGCAGTTTCTCAGAGACTGTGGAAGCTTTCTTT
>-|TRBV7-9|TRBD1|TRBJ1-1
CASSLAGQPMNTEAFF
TGTGCCAGCAGCTTAGCGGGACAGCCCATGAACACTGAAGCTTTCTTT
>once|TRBV27|TRBD1|TRBJ1-1
CASSPGGLNTEAFF
TGTGCCAGCAGTCCAGGGGGTTTAAACACTGAAGCTTTCTTT
>-|TRBV5-6|-|TRBJ2-2
CASSRDSGTGELFF
TGTGCCAGCAGTCGGGATAGCGGAACCGGGGAGCTGTTTTTT
>-|TRBV6-4|TRBD2|TRBJ2-1
CASRLRGSGANNEQFF
TGTGCCAGCAGACTTCGGGGTAGCGGGGCAAACAATGAGCAGTTCTTC
>-|TRBV13|-|TRBJ2-7
CASSLGYHYEQYF
TGTGCCAGCAGCTTAGGGTACCACTACGAGCAGTACTTC
>-|TRBV28|TRBD1|TRBJ1-2
CASSRTGEASIYGYTF
TGTGCCAGCAGTCGCACAGGGGAGGCCTCTATCTATGGCTACACCTTC
>once|TRBV5-1|-|TRBJ2-3
CASSLGQPTDTQYF
TGCGCCAGCAGCTTGGGACAGCCCACAGATACGCAGTATTTT
>once|TRBV27|TRBD2|TRBJ2-7
CASSSGAYEQYF
TGTGCCAGCAGTAGCGGGGCCTACGAGCAGTACTTC
>-|TRBV6-5|-|TRBJ2-7
CASSYGPAYEQYF
TGTGCCAGCAGTTACGGGCCAGCCTACGAGCAGTACTTC
>-|TRBV11-3|-|TRBJ2-7
CASSLQGFDYEQYF
TGTGCCAGCAGCTTACAGGGTTTTGACTACGAGCAGTACTTC
>-|TRBV11-1|TRBD1|TRBJ1-1
CASSYTGGAPFNTEAFF
TGTGCCAGCAGCTATACAGGGGGGGCCCCCTTTAACACTGAAGCTTTCTTT
>-|TRBV7-9|-|TRBJ2-5
CASSPDWGEETQYF
TGTGCCAGCAGCCCAGACTGGGGGGAGGAGACCCAGTACTTC
>-|TRBV6-5|-|TRBJ1-2
CASSYSRTGYYGYTF
TGTGCCAGCAGTTACTCGAGGACGGGGTATTATGGCTACACCTTC
>-|TRBV29-1|TRBD1|TRBJ2-7
CSAAGQAREQYF
TGCAGCGCTGCCGGACAGGCTAGGGAGCAGTACTTC
>-|TRBV9|-|TRBJ1-2
CASSVVDSHGYTF
TGTGCCAGCAGCGTAGTGGACAGCCATGGCTACACCTTC
>-|TRBV19|-|TRBJ1-4
CASSIRAVNEKLFF
TGTGCCAGTAGTATTAGAGCGGTCAATGAAAAACTGTTTTTT
>-|TRBV5-1|-|TRBJ1-2
CASSLGRGEGYYGYTF
TGCGCCAGCAGCTTGGGTCGGGGGGAAGGCTACTATGGCTACACCTTC
>once|TRBV10-2|TRBD2|TRBJ2-1
CASSEYGGDPFF
TGCGCCAGCAGTGAGTACGGGGGGGATCCGTTCTTC
>-|TRBV19|-|TRBJ2-1
CASSIPPYNEQFF
TGTGCCAGTAGTATACCTCCCTACAATGAGCAGTTCTTC
>-|TRBV4-1|-|TRBJ2-7
CASSQDYRRPSSYEQYF
TGCGCCAGCAGCCAAGATTATAGGCGGCCGAGCTCCTACGAGCAGTACTTC
>-|TRBV7-2|-|TRBJ1-3
CASSLAVQGGSTIYF
TGTGCCAGCAGCTTAGCGGTACAGGGTGGAAGCACCATATATTTT
>-|TRBV18|-|TRBJ1-5
CASSPQASNQPQHF
TGTGCCAGCTCACCACAAGCTAGCAATCAGCCCCAGCATTTT
>-|TRBV5-6|-|TRBJ2-2
CASRRMTGELFF
TGTGCCAGCAGGAGGATGACCGGGGAGCTGTTTTTT
>-|TRBV5-4|TRBD1|TRBJ1-1
CASSWTGRKNTEAFF
TGTGCCAGCAGCTGGACAGGGAGAAAGAACACTGAAGCTTTCTTT
>-|TRBV27|-|TRBJ1-1
CASSLSLLTEAFF
TGTGCCAGCAGTTTATCCCTCCTCACTGAAGCTTTCTTT
>-|TRBV7-2|-|TRBJ2-1
CASSFGGSYNEQFF
TGTGCCAGCAGCTTCGGGGGCTCCTACAATGAGCAGTTCTTC
>-|TRBV27|-|TRBJ2-7
CASSFQPSSYEQYF
TGTGCCAGCAGTTTCCAGCCTAGCTCCTACGAGCAGTACTTC